A selection of T cell receptor beta chains follows, all from one sample in a study of response to subunit inactivated influenza vaccine. TCRdb independently ran MiXCR on the RT-PCR reads; one entry per CDR3 protein. Among hundreds of thousands of distinct CDR3 sequences listed, around 15% were seen once. Sample: PBMCs from blood, taken about 14 days before vaccination. These receptors were obtained from a man aged 50 or older who received an inactivated influenza vaccine. CDR3s include the opening cysteine and the closing phenylalanine or tryptophan. The D gene is left open where the match is weak. The listing skips clone size in some rows; elsewhere it reads once, few, many or a size class.

d_gene: TRBD1
v_gene: TRBV7-2
abundance: NA
len: 16
j_gene: TRBJ2-1
CDR3aa: CASSSGTASSYNEQFF
CDR3nt: TGTGCCAGCAGCTCTGGGACAGCCAGCTCCTACAATGAGCAGTTCTTC

d_gene: NA
v_gene: TRBV10-3
abundance: NA
len: 13
j_gene: TRBJ1-2
CDR3aa: CAISNTGNYGYTF
CDR3nt: TGTGCCATCAGTAATACAGGGAACTATGGCTACACCTTC

d_gene: TRBD1
v_gene: TRBV12-3/TRBV12-4
abundance: few
len: 14
j_gene: TRBJ2-1
CDR3aa: CASSYGTGAGEQFF
CDR3nt: TGTGCCAGCAGTTACGGAACAGGGGCTGGTGAGCAGTTCTTC

d_gene: NA
v_gene: TRBV29-1
abundance: few
len: 15
j_gene: TRBJ2-5
CDR3aa: CSVDRLGRDQETQYF
CDR3nt: TGCAGCGTTGACCGACTAGGGAGAGACCAAGAGACCCAGTACTTC

d_gene: TRBD1
v_gene: TRBV5-1
abundance: NA
len: 15
j_gene: TRBJ2-1
CDR3aa: CASRPPGTGVNEQFF
CDR3nt: TGCGCCAGCAGGCCACCCGGGACAGGGGTCAATGAGCAGTTCTTC

d_gene: TRBD2
v_gene: TRBV10-3
abundance: NA
len: 17
j_gene: TRBJ2-1
CDR3aa: CAISGASGGRSYNEQFF
CDR3nt: TGTGCCATCAGTGGCGCTAGCGGGGGGAGGTCCTACAATGAGCAGTTCTTC

d_gene: TRBD2
v_gene: TRBV7-2
abundance: many
len: 15
j_gene: TRBJ2-3
CDR3aa: CASSLRLAGTDTQYF
CDR3nt: TGTGCCAGCAGCTTAAGACTAGCGGGGACAGATACGCAGTATTTT

d_gene: NA
v_gene: TRBV15
abundance: few
len: 18
j_gene: TRBJ1-3
CDR3aa: CATSRDLGKEHSGNTIYF
CDR3nt: TGTGCCACCAGCAGAGATCTGGGCAAGGAGCACTCTGGAAACACCATATATTTT

d_gene: NA
v_gene: TRBV6-5
abundance: few
len: 13
j_gene: TRBJ2-5
CDR3aa: CASSYPEGETQYF
CDR3nt: TGTGCCAGCAGTTATCCGGAGGGGGAGACCCAGTACTTC

d_gene: NA
v_gene: TRBV4-3
abundance: NA
len: 15
j_gene: TRBJ1-1
CDR3aa: CASSHGSFGTVEAFF
CDR3nt: TGCGCCAGCAGCCACGGGAGCTTCGGGACCGTTGAAGCTTTCTTT

d_gene: NA
v_gene: TRBV6-5
abundance: few
len: 14
j_gene: TRBJ2-3
CDR3aa: CASSYSPTQDTQYF
CDR3nt: TGTGCCAGCAGTTACAGCCCGACGCAGGATACGCAGTATTTT

d_gene: NA
v_gene: TRBV7-9
abundance: many
len: 15
j_gene: TRBJ2-7
CDR3aa: CASANQGGTFTEQYF
CDR3nt: TGTGCCAGCGCTAACCAGGGGGGGACCTTTACCGAGCAGTACTTC

d_gene: TRBD2
v_gene: TRBV29-1
abundance: few
len: 13
j_gene: TRBJ2-1
CDR3aa: CSVGGRTYNEQFF
CDR3nt: TGCAGCGTGGGCGGGAGGACCTACAATGAGCAGTTCTTC

d_gene: NA
v_gene: TRBV7-2
abundance: few
len: 15
j_gene: TRBJ2-2
CDR3aa: CASRPGPPGDGELFF
CDR3nt: TGTGCCAGCAGACCCGGACCCCCGGGGGACGGGGAGCTGTTTTTT

d_gene: NA
v_gene: TRBV9
abundance: NA
len: 14
j_gene: TRBJ1-2
CDR3aa: CASSLRTANYGYTF
CDR3nt: TGTGCCAGCAGCCTTAGGACAGCCAACTATGGCTACACCTTC

d_gene: NA
v_gene: TRBV20-1
abundance: few
len: 13
j_gene: TRBJ2-5
CDR3aa: CSARGGARATQYF
CDR3nt: TGCAGTGCTAGAGGGGGGGCCCGGGCAACCCAGTACTTC

d_gene: NA
v_gene: TRBV12-3/TRBV12-4
abundance: few
len: 14
j_gene: TRBJ2-7
CDR3aa: CASSGRRSSYEQYF
CDR3nt: TGTGCCAGCAGCGGACGGCGGAGCTCCTACGAGCAGTACTTC

d_gene: TRBD2
v_gene: TRBV5-1
abundance: few
len: 16
j_gene: TRBJ2-1
CDR3aa: CASSLAQLAGVDEQFF
CDR3nt: TGCGCCAGCAGCTTGGCTCAACTAGCGGGAGTAGATGAGCAGTTCTTC

d_gene: TRBD2
v_gene: TRBV12-5
abundance: many
len: 13
j_gene: TRBJ2-3
CDR3aa: CASGPSGGYTQYF
CDR3nt: TGTGCTAGTGGCCCTAGCGGGGGATATACGCAGTATTTT

d_gene: TRBD1
v_gene: TRBV12-3/TRBV12-4
abundance: few
len: 13
j_gene: TRBJ2-1
CDR3aa: CASSITGGAEQFF
CDR3nt: TGTGCCAGCAGCATTACAGGGGGTGCTGAGCAGTTCTTC

d_gene: TRBD1
v_gene: TRBV3-1
abundance: many
len: 13
j_gene: TRBJ2-7
CDR3aa: CASSQVGTGKQYF
CDR3nt: TGTGCCAGCAGCCAAGTGGGGACAGGCAAGCAGTACTTC

d_gene: TRBD1
v_gene: TRBV6-2/TRBV6-3
abundance: NA
len: 15
j_gene: TRBJ2-2
CDR3aa: CASTAGGTNTGELFF
CDR3nt: TGTGCCAGCACTGCAGGGGGCACGAACACCGGGGAGCTGTTTTTT

d_gene: NA
v_gene: TRBV18
abundance: few
len: 12
j_gene: TRBJ2-7
CDR3aa: CASSTGINEQYF
CDR3nt: TGTGCCAGCTCAACAGGGATCAACGAGCAGTACTTC

d_gene: NA
v_gene: TRBV7-2
abundance: many
len: 15
j_gene: TRBJ2-3
CDR3aa: CASSLMTSSRDTQYF
CDR3nt: TGTGCCAGCAGCTTAATGACATCAAGTCGAGATACGCAGTATTTT

d_gene: TRBD2
v_gene: TRBV20-1
abundance: few
len: 16
j_gene: TRBJ2-5
CDR3aa: CSARGYGLAGEETQYF
CDR3nt: TGCAGTGCTAGAGGCTACGGACTAGCGGGAGAAGAGACCCAGTACTTC

d_gene: NA
v_gene: TRBV27
abundance: NA
len: 15
j_gene: TRBJ1-6
CDR3aa: CASSLYQEYSSPLHF
CDR3nt: TGTGCCAGCAGTTTATATCAGGAATACAGTTCACCCCTCCACTTT

d_gene: TRBD1
v_gene: TRBV28
abundance: NA
len: 15
j_gene: TRBJ2-7
CDR3aa: CASSNPGQGVYEQYF
CDR3nt: TGTGCCAGCAGTAACCCGGGACAGGGTGTGTACGAGCAGTACTTC

d_gene: NA
v_gene: TRBV7-2
abundance: few
len: 14
j_gene: TRBJ2-1
CDR3aa: CASSLVSGRNEQFF
CDR3nt: TGTGCCAGCAGCTTAGTTTCGGGTCGGAATGAGCAGTTCTTC

d_gene: TRBD2
v_gene: TRBV29-1
abundance: few
len: 14
j_gene: TRBJ2-3
CDR3aa: CSVGTSGVSDTQYF
CDR3nt: TGCAGCGTTGGCACTAGCGGGGTTTCAGATACGCAGTATTTT

d_gene: NA
v_gene: TRBV20-1
abundance: few
len: 13
j_gene: TRBJ1-1
CDR3aa: CSVPYGLNTEAFF
CDR3nt: TGCAGTGTTCCCTACGGACTGAACACTGAAGCTTTCTTT

d_gene: NA
v_gene: TRBV5-1
abundance: NA
len: 14
j_gene: TRBJ1-1
CDR3aa: CASSLGNRNTEAFF
CDR3nt: TGCGCCAGCAGCTTGGGGAACAGGAACACTGAAGCTTTCTTT

d_gene: TRBD1
v_gene: TRBV28
abundance: NA
len: 15
j_gene: TRBJ1-2
CDR3aa: CASSSKPGGAHGYTF
CDR3nt: TGTGCCAGCAGTTCGAAACCAGGGGGCGCCCATGGCTACACCTTC

d_gene: NA
v_gene: TRBV21-1
abundance: NA
len: 19
j_gene: TRBJ2-2
CDR3aa: CASSDRGRKPSTNTGELFF
CDR3nt: TGTGCCAGCAGCGACCGGGGACGGAAACCCTCAACGAACACCGGGGAGCTGTTTTTT

d_gene: TRBD2
v_gene: TRBV19
abundance: NA
len: 13
j_gene: TRBJ2-1
CDR3aa: CASSAAGGGEQFF
CDR3nt: TGTGCCAGTAGTGCAGCGGGAGGGGGTGAGCAGTTCTTC

d_gene: TRBD2
v_gene: TRBV5-1
abundance: few
len: 15
j_gene: TRBJ2-5
CDR3aa: CASSSGTNEGETQYF
CDR3nt: TGCGCCAGCAGCTCCGGGACTAATGAGGGGGAGACCCAGTACTTC

d_gene: TRBD1
v_gene: TRBV11-2
abundance: few
len: 14
j_gene: TRBJ2-1
CDR3aa: CASSLMGQNNEQFF
CDR3nt: TGTGCCAGCAGCTTGATGGGACAGAACAATGAGCAGTTCTTC

d_gene: NA
v_gene: TRBV29-1
abundance: NA
len: 10
j_gene: TRBJ2-1
CDR3aa: CSVARDEQFF
CDR3nt: TGCAGCGTTGCCCGGGATGAGCAGTTCTTC

d_gene: TRBD1
v_gene: TRBV29-1
abundance: NA
len: 18
j_gene: TRBJ1-3
CDR3aa: CSVGLTGTGGFSGNTIYF
CDR3nt: TGCAGCGTTGGCCTCACCGGGACAGGCGGTTTCTCTGGAAACACCATATATTTT

d_gene: NA
v_gene: TRBV11-2
abundance: few
len: 18
j_gene: TRBJ2-1
CDR3aa: CASSSPPARRRAYNEQFF
CDR3nt: TGTGCCAGCAGCTCCCCCCCCGCCCGGAGGAGGGCCTACAATGAGCAGTTCTTC

d_gene: TRBD1
v_gene: TRBV29-1
abundance: NA
len: 11
j_gene: TRBJ2-7
CDR3aa: CSVANRGEQYF
CDR3nt: TGCAGCGTGGCCAACAGGGGCGAGCAGTACTTC

d_gene: NA
v_gene: TRBV6-1
abundance: NA
len: 14
j_gene: TRBJ1-6
CDR3aa: CASRIPGNNSPLHF
CDR3nt: TGTGCCAGCAGGATACCGGGCAATAATTCACCCCTCCACTTT

d_gene: TRBD2
v_gene: TRBV7-8
abundance: NA
len: 16
j_gene: TRBJ2-7
CDR3aa: CASSLRTSGFTYEQYF
CDR3nt: TGTGCCAGCAGCTTAAGGACTAGCGGGTTTACCTACGAGCAGTACTTC

d_gene: TRBD2
v_gene: TRBV6-1
abundance: NA
len: 16
j_gene: TRBJ2-1
CDR3aa: CASGLLAGGQRGEQFF
CDR3nt: TGTGCCAGCGGACTGCTAGCGGGAGGTCAAAGAGGTGAGCAGTTCTTC

d_gene: TRBD1
v_gene: TRBV4-3
abundance: NA
len: 15
j_gene: TRBJ2-1
CDR3aa: CGSSLTGGDLYEQFF
CDR3nt: TGCGGCAGCAGCTTGACAGGGGGCGATCTCTATGAGCAGTTCTTC

d_gene: NA
v_gene: TRBV24-1
abundance: NA
len: 13
j_gene: TRBJ2-7
CDR3aa: CATSGTASYEQYF
CDR3nt: TGTGCCACCAGTGGGACGGCGAGCTACGAGCAGTACTTC